The 15 T cell receptor beta chains presented below share a single source sample, sequenced in a study of T cell repertoires in cytomegalovirus infection. A single record per CDR3 protein comes from TCRdb applying MiXCR to the reads. The table lists about a million distinct CDR3 sequences, roughly 30% of them singletons. The antigens of these receptors remain unknown. The input for sequencing was cultured CD8+ T cells from PBMCs, taken from culture after CMV antigen stimulation. These receptors were obtained from a human donor in good health (CMV status not recorded). Some clones in this sample may be carry-over from other donors' samples.

This clonotype was recorded at least ten times. The V call is TRBV7-2, the J call TRBJ2-7; perhaps TRBD2 as D (5 bases). V lost 2 bases, J lost 3 bases, and 17 bases lay in between. The germline gives CDR1 SGHTA, CDR2 FQGNSA. CDR3 length equals 16 residues. The DNA for the CDR3 is TGTGCCAGCAGCTTATACAGCGGATCTACGTACTACGAGCAGTACTTC. Residues: CASSLYSGSTYYEQYF.

The chain has TRBV7-9 and TRBJ1-3; 9 bases align to TRBD1. Losses at the gene ends were 5 bases for V and 5 bases for J; bases not matched to a gene: 10. The germline V gene has CDR1 SEHNR and CDR2 FQNEAQ (reference sequence). The CDR3 runs 16 residues. Here the CDR3 DNA reads TGTGCCAGCAGCAACAATGGAGGGACAGGGAGAAACACCATATATTTT. Protein sequence: CASSNNGGTGRNTIYF.

Remarks on this clonotype: A clone one base away is much larger, so this may be a read error. V and J are TRBV2 and TRBJ2-7; 8 bases map to TRBD2. The CDR3 sequence is 12 residues long. Germline trimming cut 9 bases from V and 6 bases from J; bases unmatched to any gene: 7. Looked up from germline, CDR1 is SNHLY and CDR2 is FYNNEI. Here the CDR3 reads CASPGLVGEQYF. CDR3 coding DNA: TGTGCCAGTCCGGGACTAGTTGGCGAGCAGTACTTC.

The chain uses TRBV4-1 and TRBJ1-1; D is perhaps TRBD1 (6 bases). Per the germline V gene, CDR1 is MGHRA and CDR2 is YSYEKL. The CDR3 has 17 amino acids. V gave up 0 bases and J gave up 3 bases, with 17 bases separating them. Here the CDR3 reads CASSQDPPGVGDTEAFF. The CDR3 nucleotides read TGCGCCAGCAGCCAAGATCCGCCAGGGGTCGGGGACACTGAAGCTTTCTTT.

The chain combines TRBV7-9 with TRBJ1-1; D is perhaps TRBD1 (6 bases). The CDR3 runs to 15 residues. Looked up from germline, CDR1 is SEHNR and CDR2 is FQNEAQ (reference sequence). Trimming took off 4 bases at V and 3 bases at J, with 15 bases between the two ends. CDR3 nucleotide sequence: TGTGCCAGCAGCTCCAGGGGCCGAGGGGACACTGAAGCTTTCTTT. The encoded protein is CASSSRGRGDTEAFF.

This clonotype appeared a few times. The CDR3 loop is CASSFYRTEGYNEQFF. The CDR3, as DNA: TGTGCCAGCAGTTTTTATAGGACAGAGGGCTACAATGAGCAGTTCTTC. V and J are TRBV28 and TRBJ2-1, with D tentatively TRBD1 (6 bases). This CDR3 has 16 amino acids. The germline CDR1 and CDR2 sequences are MDHEN and SYDVKM. Trimming cost V 3 bases and J 3 bases, with 15 bases left between them.

The V and J genes are TRBV20-1 and TRBJ1-6, with 7 nucleotides matching TRBD1. CDR3 length: 19 residues. CDR1 and CDR2 (germline): DFQATT, SNEGSKA (reference sequence). After removal of 5 bases from V and 0 bases from J, the junction contained 16 bases not matched to a gene. The chain's CDR3 is CSASFGPVTGNSYNSPLHF. The CDR3 coding sequence is TGCAGTGCTTCCTTTGGGCCCGTGACAGGGAACTCCTATAATTCACCCCTCCACTTT.

There are many counts of this clonotype. The chain couples TRBV7-9 to TRBJ2-3; 10 positions match TRBD2. Germline V gene sequence: CDR1 SEHNR, CDR2 FQNEAQ (reference sequence). The CDR3 covers 16 residues. The junction had 5 bases not matched to a gene; V was cut back by 5 bases and J by 0 bases. As DNA, the CDR3 is TGTGCCAGCAGCCCCCCGACTAGCGGGAGCACAGATACGCAGTATTTT. It is translated as CASSPPTSGSTDTQYF.

The chain uses TRBV5-6 and TRBJ2-5; 9 nucleotides match TRBD2. V was clipped by 0 bases and J by 1 base; unmatched bases: 7. Germline V lookup: CDR1 SGHDT, CDR2 YYEEEE. The CDR3 consists of 17 residues. CDR3 protein: CASSLVGRGGFQETQYF. CDR3 coding DNA: TGTGCCAGCAGCTTGGTGGGGCGGGGGGGATTCCAAGAGACCCAGTACTTC. The variable domain in full, with the rest retrieved from reference TRBV5-6 and TRBJ2-5, is DAGVTQSPTHLIKTRGQQVTLRCSPKSGHDTVSWYQQALGQGPQFIFQYYEEEERQRGNFPDRFSGHQFPNYSSELNVNALLLGDSALYLCASSLVGRGGFQETQYFGPGTRLLVL.

The chain has TRBV28 and TRBJ2-7; D possibly corresponds to TRBD1 (6 bases). The CDR3 contains 13 residues. V was cut by 6 bases and J by 3 bases, with 12 bases left in between. Germline CDR1 and CDR2: MDHEN and SYDVKM. The CDR3 bases are TGTGCCAGCAGCCCCTCGGACAGCTACGAGCAGTACGTC. Translating it yields CASSPSDSYEQYV.

This clonotype has more than one count but fewer than ten. This chain connects TRBV11-2 to TRBJ2-3; D might be TRBD1 (5 bases). Germline CDR1 reads SGHAT; CDR2 reads FQNNGV. V was clipped by 4 bases and J by 2 bases, with 13 bases between them. This CDR3 is 15 amino acids long. CDR3 residues: CASSSARTFTDTQYF. The CDR3 DNA is TGTGCCAGCAGCTCCGCCCGGACATTCACAGATACGCAGTATTTT.

V and J are TRBV11-2 and TRBJ1-1; tentatively, D is TRBD1 (5 bases). Germline CDR1 reads SGHAT; CDR2 reads FQNNGV. The CDR3 consists of 15 residues. Trimming removed 4 bases at V and 1 base at J, with 13 bases between. The CDR3 nucleotides read TGTGCCAGCAGCTCCTCCGCAGGGTGGAACACTGAAGCTTTCTTT. Protein sequence: CASSSSAGWNTEAFF.

CDR3 protein: CASSLTGGAPDTQYF. For the CDR3, the DNA is TGTGCCAGCAGTTTAACCGGGGGGGCACCAGATACGCAGTATTTT. The genes are TRBV12-3 or TRBV12-4 and TRBJ2-3; 8 bases match TRBD2. This CDR3 has 15 residues. V lost 2 bases and J lost 4; bases outside the gene matches: 5.

J is TRBJ1-5 and V is TRBV4-3; D remains unclear. The CDR3 totals 15 residues. The germline V gene encodes CDR1 LGHNA and CDR2 YSLEER. The V end lost 3 bases, the J end lost 4 bases, and 13 bases lay between the germline ends. In nucleotides, the CDR3 is TGCGCCAGCAGCCATGAGGCGAACTTGAATCAGCCCCAGCATTTT. Translating it yields CASSHEANLNQPQHF.

The rearrangement joins TRBV7-8 to TRBJ2-7, with D unresolved. Germline CDR1 reads SGHVS; CDR2 reads FQNEAQ. The CDR3 contains 16 residues. Trimming pared 4 bases from V and 4 bases from J, leaving 20 bases between. CDR3 in DNA: TGTGCCAGCAGCTCCAGATCCGGACGCTCGGCATACGAGCAGTACTTC. This gives the protein CASSSRSGRSAYEQYF.